The clone carrying this TCR beta chain showed up many times. Its antigen remains unidentified. This specimen belongs to a study of T cells after yellow fever vaccination. Study-level findings and limits: Reappearance after the booster was seen for most primary-vaccination clones, at 95% to 98% CD4 and around 90% CD8. Faster peaking, at day 5 versus 15, marked a secondary response that was weaker. A small proportion of clonotypes was detected in both the CD4 and CD8 compartments.

Production of TCR cDNA was by 5'RACE template switching, which also added a universal primer site and UMIs. A single record per CDR3 protein comes from TCRdb applying MiXCR to the 5' RACE reads. The table includes around 500,000 distinct CDR3 sequences, just over 20% detected once. The TCR comes from a man aged 18 to 35 who received the YFV17D yellow fever vaccine. The sample in question was PBMCs, obtained more than 20 days after the first yellow fever vaccination.

The CDR3 sequence: CASSYGLAKNIQYF. The CDR3 region has the DNA TGTGCCAGCAGTTACGGGCTAGCCAAAAACATTCAGTACTTC. The genes are TRBV6-5 and TRBJ2-4; D unresolved. The germline V gene encodes CDR1 MNHEY and CDR2 SVGAGI. V was trimmed by 2 bases and J by 0 bases, leaving 5 bases between them. This CDR3 is 14 amino acids long.